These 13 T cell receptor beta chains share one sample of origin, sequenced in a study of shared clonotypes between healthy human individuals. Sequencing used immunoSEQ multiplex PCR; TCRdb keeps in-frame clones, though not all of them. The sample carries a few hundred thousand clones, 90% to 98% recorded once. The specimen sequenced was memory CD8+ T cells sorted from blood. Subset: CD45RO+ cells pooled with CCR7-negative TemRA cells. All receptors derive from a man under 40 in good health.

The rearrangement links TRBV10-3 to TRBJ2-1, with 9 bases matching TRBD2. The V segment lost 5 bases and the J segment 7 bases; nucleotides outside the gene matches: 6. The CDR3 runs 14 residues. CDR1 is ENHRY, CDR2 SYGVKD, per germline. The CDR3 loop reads CAISWREGLNEQFF. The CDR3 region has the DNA TGTGCCATCAGTTGGCGGGAGGGCCTTAATGAGCAGTTCTTC.

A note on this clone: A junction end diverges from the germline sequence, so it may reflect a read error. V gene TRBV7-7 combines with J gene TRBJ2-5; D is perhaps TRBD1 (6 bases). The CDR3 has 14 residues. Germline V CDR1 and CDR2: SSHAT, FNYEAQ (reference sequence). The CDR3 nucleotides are TGTGCTAGCAGCCCTTTCGGACAGTTAGAGACCCAGTACTTC. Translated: CASSPFGQLETQYF.

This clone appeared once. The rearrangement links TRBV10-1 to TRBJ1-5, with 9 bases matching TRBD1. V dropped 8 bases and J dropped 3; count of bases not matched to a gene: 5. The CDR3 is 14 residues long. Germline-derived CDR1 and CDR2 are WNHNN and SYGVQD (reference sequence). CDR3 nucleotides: TGCGCCAGCCGACGGACAGGGGCCAATCAGCCCCAGCATTTT. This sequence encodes CASRRTGANQPQHF.

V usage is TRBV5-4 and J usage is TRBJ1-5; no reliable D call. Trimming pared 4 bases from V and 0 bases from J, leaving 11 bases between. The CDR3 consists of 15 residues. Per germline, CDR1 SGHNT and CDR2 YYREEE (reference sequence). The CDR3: CASSRGPDSNQPQHF. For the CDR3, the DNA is TGTGCCAGCAGCCGAGGACCGGATAGCAATCAGCCCCAGCATTTT.

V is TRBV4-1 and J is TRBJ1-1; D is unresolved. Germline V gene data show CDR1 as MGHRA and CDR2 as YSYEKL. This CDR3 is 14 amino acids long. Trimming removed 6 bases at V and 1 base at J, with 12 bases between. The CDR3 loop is CASRATTENTEAFF. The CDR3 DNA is TGCGCCAGCAGGGCGACTACAGAGAACACTGAAGCTTTCTTT.

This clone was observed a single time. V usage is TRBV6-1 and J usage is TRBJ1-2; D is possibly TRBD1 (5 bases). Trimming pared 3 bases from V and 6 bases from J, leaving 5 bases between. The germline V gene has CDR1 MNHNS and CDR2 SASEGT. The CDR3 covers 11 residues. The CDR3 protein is CASSDRDGYTF. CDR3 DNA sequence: TGTGCCAGCAGTGACAGGGATGGCTACACCTTC.

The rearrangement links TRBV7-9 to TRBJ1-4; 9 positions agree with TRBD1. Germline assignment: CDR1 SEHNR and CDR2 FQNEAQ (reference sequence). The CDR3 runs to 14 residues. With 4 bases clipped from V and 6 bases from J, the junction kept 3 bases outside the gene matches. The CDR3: CASSWTGAHEKLFF. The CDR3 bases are TGTGCCAGCAGCTGGACAGGGGCCCATGAAAAACTGTTTTTT.

CDR3 sequence: CASSPGSLNEQFF. CDR3 coding DNA: TGTGCCAGCAGTCCGGGATCCCTTAATGAGCAGTTCTTC. The V gene is TRBV7-6, the J gene TRBJ2-1; D might be TRBD2 (5 bases). The germline V gene has CDR1 SGHVS and CDR2 FNYEAQ. The CDR3 runs to 13 residues. V lost 6 bases, J lost 7 bases, and 13 bases lay in between.

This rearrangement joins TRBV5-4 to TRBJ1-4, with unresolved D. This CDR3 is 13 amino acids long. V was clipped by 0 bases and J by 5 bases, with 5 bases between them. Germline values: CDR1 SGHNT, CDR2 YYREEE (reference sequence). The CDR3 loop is CASSLAGNEKLFF. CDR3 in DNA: TGTGCCAGCAGCTTGGCCGGGAATGAAAAACTGTTTTTT.

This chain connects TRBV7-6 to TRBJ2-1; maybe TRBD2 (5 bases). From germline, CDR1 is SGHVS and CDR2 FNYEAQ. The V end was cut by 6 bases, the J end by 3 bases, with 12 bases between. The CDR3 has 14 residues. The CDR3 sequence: CASSLAGNYNEQFF. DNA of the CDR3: TGTGCCAGCAGTCTCGCGGGCAACTACAATGAGCAGTTCTTC.

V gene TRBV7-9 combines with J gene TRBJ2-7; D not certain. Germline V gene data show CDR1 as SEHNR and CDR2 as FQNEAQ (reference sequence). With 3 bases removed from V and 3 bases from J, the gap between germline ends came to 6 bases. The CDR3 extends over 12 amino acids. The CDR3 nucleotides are TGTGCCAGCAGCTTCTCAGGCTACGAGCAGTACTTC. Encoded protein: CASSFSGYEQYF.

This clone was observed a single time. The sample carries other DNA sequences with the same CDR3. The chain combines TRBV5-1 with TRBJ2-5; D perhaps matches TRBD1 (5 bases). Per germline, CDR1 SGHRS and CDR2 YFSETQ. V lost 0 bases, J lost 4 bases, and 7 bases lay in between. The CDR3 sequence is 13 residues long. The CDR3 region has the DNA TGCGCCAGCAGCTTGGGCCAGGGAGAGACCCAGTACTTC. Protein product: CASSLGQGETQYF.

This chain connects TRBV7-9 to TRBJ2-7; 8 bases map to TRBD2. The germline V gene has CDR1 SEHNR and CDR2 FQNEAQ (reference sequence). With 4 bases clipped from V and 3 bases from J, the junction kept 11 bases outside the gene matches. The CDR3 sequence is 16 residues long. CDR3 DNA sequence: TGTGCCAGCAGCTCCCCTGGTAGCGGGAAGCACTACGAGCAGTACTTC. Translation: CASSSPGSGKHYEQYF.